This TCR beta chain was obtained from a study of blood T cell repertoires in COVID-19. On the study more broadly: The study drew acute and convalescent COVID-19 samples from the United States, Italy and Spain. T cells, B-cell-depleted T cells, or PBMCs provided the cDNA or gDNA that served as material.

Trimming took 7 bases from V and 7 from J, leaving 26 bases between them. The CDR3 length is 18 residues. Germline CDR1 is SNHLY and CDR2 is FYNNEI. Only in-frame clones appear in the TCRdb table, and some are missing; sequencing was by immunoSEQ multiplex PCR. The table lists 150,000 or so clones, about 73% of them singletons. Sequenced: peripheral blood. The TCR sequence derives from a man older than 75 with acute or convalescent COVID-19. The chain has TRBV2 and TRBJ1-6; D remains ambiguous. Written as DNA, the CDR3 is TGTGCCAGCACCGGGTCAACCTTAAACTCGATCGCGAATTCACCCCTCCACTTT. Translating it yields CASTGSTLNSIANSPLHF.